These 20 T cell receptor beta chains originate from one sample sequenced in a study of blood T cell repertoires in COVID-19. Assay: immunoSEQ multiplex PCR; the TCRdb copy retains only in-frame clones and omits some. Among under 250,000 clones listed, 65% to 90% were seen once. The specimen sequenced was PBMCs or T cells enriched from blood (not recorded which). These receptors all come from a woman aged 50 to 60 with acute COVID-19.

As to this clone: The same CDR3 is also encoded by other DNA sequences in this sample. This chain connects TRBV18 to TRBJ1-1; D is ambiguous. The V gene's germline CDR1 is KGHSH and CDR2 LQKENI. The CDR3 is 12 amino acids. V lost 1 base and J 7 bases, leaving 7 bases between the germline ends. Written as DNA, the CDR3 is TGTGCCAGCTCACCACTGGCGGGTGAAGCTTTCTTT. It translates to CASSPLAGEAFF.

This clone was observed once. The genes are TRBV3-1 (or the pseudogene TRBV3-2) and TRBJ2-7; 12 bases align to TRBD1. Germline V gene lookup returns CDR1 LGHDT and CDR2 YNNKEL (reference sequence). This CDR3 is built from 13 residues. The J segment lost 9 bases and the V segment lost 6 bases, leaving 6 bases of the junction unmatched. The CDR3 nucleotides are TGTGCCAGCAGTCCGGGACAGGGGGCCGCGCAGTACTTC. Its protein is CASSPGQGAAQYF.

The chain joins TRBV4-2 to TRBJ1-1; TRBD1 agrees at 7 bases. Germline values: CDR1 LGHNA, CDR2 YNFKEQ. The ends lost 5 bases at V and 6 bases at J; junction bases unmatched: 9. The CDR3 loop spans 14 amino acids. Written as DNA, the CDR3 is TGTGCCAGCAGCTTTAACAGGGGAATGTCTGAAGCTTTCTTT. Its translation is CASSFNRGMSEAFF.

The rearrangement links TRBV7-8 to TRBJ1-1, with TRBD1 matching 7 bases. Germline V gives CDR1 SGHVS, CDR2 FQNEAQ. V trimming: 5 bases; J trimming: 1 base; junction bases outside the gene matches: 7. The CDR3 has 15 residues. Here the CDR3 DNA reads TGTGCCAGCAGCGGCCCGGGACAGTCGAACACTGAAGCTTTCTTT. Its translation is CASSGPGQSNTEAFF.

This clone was seen only once. The rearrangement links TRBV18 to TRBJ1-5, with D uncertain. CDR3 length: 15 amino acids. The V and J ends lost 2 bases and 7 bases respectively, with 15 bases between them. The germline V gene encodes CDR1 KGHSH and CDR2 LQKENI. Here the CDR3 DNA reads TGTGCCAGCTCACCATTCATCTCCGGAGACCAGCCCCAGCATTTT. This sequence encodes CASSPFISGDQPQHF.

The chain joins TRBV21-1 to TRBJ2-6; the table names TRBD2, a call not compared with the DNA. TRBV21-1 is an annotated pseudogene. The CDR3 totals 21 residues. Here the CDR3 reads CASSKFDAESGERSGANVLTF. CDR3 DNA sequence: TGTGCCAGCAGCAAATTTGACGCGGAGAGTGGAGAACGCTCTGGGGCCAACGTCCTGACTTTC.

CDR3 sequence: CATSRDSTDYGYTF. The CDR3 DNA reads as TGTGCCACCAGCAGAGACTCGACAGACTATGGCTACACCTTC. The J gene is TRBJ1-2, the V gene TRBV15; the D gene is possibly TRBD1 (5 bases). CDR1 and CDR2 (germline): LNHNV, YYDKDF (reference sequence). V was cut by 0 bases and J by 3 bases, with 8 bases left in between. This CDR3 contains 14 residues. The full variable domain, rest sourced from reference TRBV15 and TRBJ1-2, is DAMVIQNPRYQVTQFGKPVTLSCSQTLNHNVMYWYQQKSSQAPKLLFHYYDKDFNNEADTPDNFQSRRPNTSFCFLDIRSPGLGDTAMYLCATSRDSTDYGYTFGSGTRLTVV.

CDR3 residues: CASSGDRGLQNIQYF. In DNA, the CDR3 is TGTGCCAGCAGCGGGGACAGGGGGCTCCAAAACATTCAGTACTTC. This chain uses TRBV9 with TRBJ2-4; the match to TRBD1 covers 12 bases. J lost 5 bases, V lost 3 bases, and 3 bases had no gene match. This CDR3 contains 15 residues. Germline V lookup: CDR1 SGDLS, CDR2 YYNGEE.

The V call is TRBV6-5, the J call TRBJ2-7, with 9 bases lining up with TRBD2. Germline V gives CDR1 MNHEY, CDR2 SVGAGI. With V trimmed by 5 bases and J by 4 bases, 6 bases remained unmatched. The CDR3 covers 14 residues. The CDR3 nucleotides read TGTGCCAGCAGTATCGAGCGGGGGGCTTACGAGCAGTACTTC. The encoded protein is CASSIERGAYEQYF.

The chain is built from TRBV5-1 and TRBJ1-4; 7 bases match TRBD1. Looked up from germline, CDR1 is SGHRS and CDR2 is YFSETQ. Trimming cost V 4 bases and J 7 bases; bases outside gene matches: 10. The CDR3 is 15 residues long. CDR3 sequence reads: CASSPGQPLGEKLFF. The CDR3 DNA reads as TGCGCCAGCAGCCCGGGACAGCCTTTAGGTGAAAAACTGTTTTTT.

This clone has just one count. The chain recombines TRBV29-1 with TRBJ2-2; 7 bases are shared with TRBD1. Looked up from germline, CDR1 is SQVTM and CDR2 is ANQGSEA. The length of the CDR3 is 14 residues. V shed 6 bases, J shed 1 base, and the junction held 5 bases outside the gene matches. CDR3 in DNA: TGCAGCGTCGGGCGGACAGGGAACACCGGGGAGCTGTTTTTT. Protein product: CSVGRTGNTGELFF.

The J gene is TRBJ1-5, the V gene TRBV7-9; D may be TRBD1 (6 bases). The CDR3 runs to 14 residues. The germline V and J ends were trimmed by 0 bases and 6 bases, with 9 bases remaining between them. Germline CDR1 SEHNR, CDR2 FQNEAQ (reference sequence). The CDR3 DNA sequence: TGTGCCAGCAGCTTAGCGGGGGCTAGTCAGCCCCAGCATTTT. Protein: CASSLAGASQPQHF.

The chain recombines TRBV5-4 with TRBJ1-3; 7 nucleotides line up with TRBD1. J gave up 4 bases and V 0 bases, and 10 bases lay outside the gene matches. Germline values: CDR1 SGHNT, CDR2 YYREEE (reference sequence). The CDR3 length is 17 residues. The CDR3 region is CASSLGVPQGSGNTIYF. The CDR3 DNA reads as TGTGCCAGCAGCTTGGGGGTACCACAGGGGTCCGGAAACACCATATATTTT.

This clone was counted a few times. The chain combines TRBV2 with TRBJ1-2; TRBD1 might be the D (5 bases). CDR1 is SNHLY and CDR2 is FYNNEI in the germline V gene. The ends were cut back, 9 bases at V and 2 bases at J, with 16 bases in the middle. The CDR3 contains 14 residues. In DNA form, the CDR3 reads TGTGCCAGGTTGGAGTCAGGGCTAAACTATGGCTACACCTTC. This sequence encodes CARLESGLNYGYTF.

V is TRBV25-1 and J is TRBJ2-5, with no clear D. Germline lookup yields CDR1 MGHDK and CDR2 SYGVNS. The CDR3 is made up of 14 amino acids. V was cut by 2 bases and J by 4 bases, with 11 bases left in between. The CDR3 loop is CASSEHSSLETQYF. The CDR3 region has the DNA TGTGCCAGCAGTGAACACAGCTCCCTAGAGACCCAGTACTTC.

This chain joins TRBV12-5 and TRBJ2-1; maybe TRBD2 (6 bases). From germline, CDR1 is LGHNT and CDR2 FRNRAP. Trimming stripped 0 bases from V and 7 bases from J, with 19 bases between. CDR3 length: 17 residues. The CDR3 loop is CASGLVGGHKSSNEQFF. In DNA form, the CDR3 reads TGTGCTAGTGGTTTGGTAGGAGGGCACAAAAGTTCGAATGAGCAGTTCTTC.

The chain recombines TRBV19 with TRBJ1-2; D is perhaps TRBD1 (6 bases). The germline CDR1 and CDR2 sequences are LNHDA and SQIVND (reference sequence). This CDR3 contains 15 residues. The germline V and J ends were trimmed by 6 bases and 1 base, with 15 bases remaining between them. The CDR3 nucleotides read TGTGCCAGTAGGGGGACACGCCGAAATAACTATGGCTACACCTTC. Translating gives CASRGTRRNNYGYTF.

V usage is TRBV11-2 and J usage is TRBJ2-7; TRBD2 is a possible D gene (6 bases). Per the germline V gene, CDR1 is SGHAT and CDR2 is FQNNGV. This CDR3 has 15 amino acids. V lost 5 bases and J 6 bases, leaving 20 bases between the germline ends. The DNA of the CDR3 is TGTGCCAGCAGCATTTTGGCCGGGACGGGGGTCGAGCAGTACTTC. The encoded protein is CASSILAGTGVEQYF. Together with reference TRBV11-2 and TRBJ2-7, the CDR3 gives the full variable domain: EAGVAQSPRYKIIEKRQSVAFWCNPISGHATLYWYQQILGQGPKLLIQFQNNGVVDDSQLPKDRFSAERLKGVDSTLKIQPAKLEDSAVYLCASSILAGTGVEQYFGPGTRLTVT.

The CDR3 is CAWKEGQWRTEAFF. In nucleotides, the CDR3 is TGTGCCTGGAAGGAGGGGCAATGGAGGACTGAAGCTTTCTTT. This rearrangement joins TRBV30 to TRBJ1-1; D might be TRBD1 (5 bases). Germline assignment: CDR1 GTSNPN and CDR2 SVGIG (reference sequence). CDR3 length: 14 residues. Trimming removed 4 bases from V and 5 bases from J, with 17 bases in between.

The V and J genes are TRBV12-3 or TRBV12-4 and TRBJ2-4; TRBD1 matches 9 bases. The CDR3 has 13 residues. V shed 6 bases, J shed 7 bases, and the junction held 4 bases outside the gene matches. The CDR3 nucleotides read TGTGCCAGCAGGGACAGGGGAGGGAACATTCAGTACTTC. It codes for CASRDRGGNIQYF.